This is a list of T cell receptor beta chains from one sample in a study of cytomegalovirus exposure and HLA in healthy donors. Assay: immunoSEQ multiplex PCR; the TCRdb copy retains only in-frame clones and omits some. Seen here are around 300,000 clones, approximately 90% observed once, and the top ten hold about 0.9%. Specimen: PBMCs. These TCRs come from a woman aged 18-29 years in good health and CMV-seronegative. Each CDR3 is given with its conserved first and last residue. D genes are given only for firm matches. A row's size may be missing; if present it is once, few, many or a size class.

TRBJ2-2 | - | 11 | - | TRBV9 | TGTGCCAGCGGAGGGACCGGGGAGCTGTTTTTT | CASGGTGELFF
TRBJ2-1 | - | 17 | TRBD2 | TRBV12-5 | TGTGCTAGTGGTTTGCCCGCCGGCAGCGGGGTGATGTATGAGCAGTTCTTC | CASGLPAGSGVMYEQFF
TRBJ2-2 | - | 17 | - | TRBV7-9 | TGTGCCAGCAGCCCGTGGACAGCCTTCGCGAACACCGGGGAGCTGTTTTTT | CASSPWTAFANTGELFF
TRBJ2-1 | - | 16 | TRBD2 | TRBV9 | TGTGCCAGCAGCCCCCAGACTAGCGGGTTCGAATTTGAGCAGTTCTTC | CASSPQTSGFEFEQFF
TRBJ2-3 | once | 14 | TRBD2 | TRBV7-2 | TGTGCCAGCAGCTACGGGACTAGCGGGTCGAGTGGGTATTTT | CASSYGTSGSSGYF
TRBJ2-7 | - | 14 | - | TRBV11-3 | TGTGCCAGCAGCTTAGGTTCAGGGACCTACGAGCAGTACTTC | CASSLGSGTYEQYF
TRBJ2-3 | - | 16 | - | TRBV7-9 | TGTGCCAGCAGCGTCGACAAGATTTACCGCACAGATACGCAGTATTTT | CASSVDKIYRTDTQYF
TRBJ1-2 | few | 14 | - | TRBV30 | TGTGCCTGGAGTCCGGGGGACCTTAGGGGCGGCTACACCTTC | CAWSPGDLRGGYTF
TRBJ2-7 | - | 13 | TRBD1 | TRBV6-1 | TGTGCCAGCCGGGACAGGGCCTCCTACGAGCAGTACTTC | CASRDRASYEQYF
TRBJ2-2 | - | 19 | TRBD1 | TRBV4-3 | TGCGCCAGCAGCCAAGGAACAAGTGGACAGGGGGCTTACACCGGGGAGCTGTTTTTT | CASSQGTSGQGAYTGELFF
TRBJ2-7 | few | 15 | TRBD2 | TRBV2 | TGTGCCAGCAGTTACTTAGCGGGAGGGATCAACGAGCAGTACTTC | CASSYLAGGINEQYF
TRBJ1-2 | - | 14 | TRBD1 | TRBV28 | TGTGCCAGCAGTTTATTCCTACAGGGGAATGGCTACACCTTC | CASSLFLQGNGYTF
TRBJ1-2 | - | 17 | TRBD1 | TRBV28 | TGTGCCAGCAGTTGGCCCCCCGGGACAGGGGGTAACTATGGCTACACCTTC | CASSWPPGTGGNYGYTF
TRBJ2-1 | - | 10 | - | TRBV29-1 | TGCAGCGCCTACTCAAATGAGCAGTTCTTC | CSAYSNEQFF
TRBJ1-1 | few | 14 | TRBD1 | TRBV2 | TGTGCCATTGGGACAGGGAGGTTGCTCACTGAAGCTTTCTTT | CAIGTGRLLTEAFF
TRBJ2-5 | - | 15 | TRBD2 | TRBV5-4 | TGTGCCAGCAGGCTAAGGACTAGCGGGCAAGAGACCCAGTACTTC | CASRLRTSGQETQYF
TRBJ2-1 | - | 15 | - | TRBV4-3 | TGCGCCAGCAGCCAAGTCGCCAGTTCCTACAATGAGCAGTTCTTC | CASSQVASSYNEQFF
TRBJ2-5 | once | 15 | - | TRBV2 | TGTGCCAGCAGTGAATCCCAGGTGCAACGAGAGACCCAGTACTTC | CASSESQVQRETQYF
TRBJ2-7 | - | 14 | TRBD2 | TRBV5-4 | TGTGCCAGCAGCATTAAGCGGGATGCCTACGAGCAGTACTTC | CASSIKRDAYEQYF
TRBJ1-4 | - | 14 | - | TRBV19 | TGTGCCAGTGCCCGACAGTCAACTAATGAAAAACTGTTTTTT | CASARQSTNEKLFF
TRBJ2-1 | - | 13 | - | TRBV14 | TGTGCCACCAATTCGCTTCTAGCGACCGAGCAGTTCTTC | CATNSLLATEQFF
TRBJ1-1 | - | 13 | - | TRBV9 | TGTGCCAGCAGCGTAGATGAGGTCACTGAAGCTTTCTTT | CASSVDEVTEAFF
TRBJ1-4 | few | 11 | - | TRBV20-1 | TGCAGTGCGATGGAGGGCGAAAAACTGTTTTTT | CSAMEGEKLFF
TRBJ2-7 | - | 13 | - | TRBV6-1 | TGTGCCAGCAGTGAAGCAGGACAGAGGGATCAGTACTTC | CASSEAGQRDQYF
TRBJ1-1 | - | 14 | TRBD1 | TRBV29-1 | TGCAGCGTGACGAAAGGGGGCTTGAACACTGAAGCTTTCTTT | CSVTKGGLNTEAFF
TRBJ2-1 | - | 17 | TRBD2 | TRBV9 | TGTGCCAGCAGCGTAGATTTAGCGGGAGGGCCGCTCTGTGAGCAGTTCTTC | CASSVDLAGGPLCEQFF
TRBJ2-3 | - | 15 | TRBD2 | TRBV5-1 | TGCGCCAGCAGCTTAGCGGGAGGGCCTACAGATACGCAGTATTTT | CASSLAGGPTDTQYF
TRBJ1-5 | - | 17 | - | TRBV6-1 | TGTGCCAGCAGTGAAAGGCCCGCCCAGACCCGGGGTCAGCCCCAGCATTTT | CASSERPAQTRGQPQHF
TRBJ1-2 | - | 16 | - | TRBV28 | TGTGCCAGCAGTTTAGGACAGTTACTGCTGAGCTATGGCTACACCTTC | CASSLGQLLLSYGYTF
TRBJ1-5 | - | 17 | - | TRBV7-3 | TGTGCCAGCAGCCACTATCTTGAGGCAGGGGAGCGTCAGCCCCAGCATTTT | CASSHYLEAGERQPQHF
TRBJ1-5 | - | 15 | TRBD1 | TRBV7-8 | TGTGCCAGCAGCTCATGGACAGGGGGAGAGCAGCCCCAGCATTTT | CASSSWTGGEQPQHF
TRBJ2-7 | few | 14 | - | TRBV6-1 | TGTGCCAGCCTGTGGCAGGGACTCTTCGACGAGCAGTACTTC | CASLWQGLFDEQYF
TRBJ1-1 | - | 17 | TRBD1 | TRBV27 | TGTGCCAGCACCGGTAACAGGGGAGGTGGGTGGGGAACTGAAGCTTTCTTT | CASTGNRGGGWGTEAFF
TRBJ2-1 | - | 11 | - | TRBV11-3 | TGTGCCAGCAGCTTAGGGCATGAGCAGTTCTTC | CASSLGHEQFF
TRBJ2-7 | - | 14 | - | TRBV10-3 | TGTGCCATCAGTGAGTCGAGCGTAACCTACGAGCAGTACTTC | CAISESSVTYEQYF
TRBJ2-3 | - | 12 | TRBD2 | TRBV5-6 | TGTGCCAGCAGCTTTTCTAGCGGTGCATTGGATTTT | CASSFSSGALDF
TRBJ2-7 | - | 13 | TRBD1 | TRBV30 | TGTGCCTGGAGTGGACAGGGGGCACGGCAGCAGTACTTC | CAWSGQGARQQYF
TRBJ1-1 | - | 11 | - | TRBV12-5 | TGTGCTAGTGCTCTAAACAGGGAAGCTTTCTTT | CASALNREAFF
TRBJ1-1 | - | 14 | - | TRBV19 | TGTGCCAGTAGTATAGTGACAGAGAACACTGAAGCTTTCTTT | CASSIVTENTEAFF
TRBJ2-7 | - | 13 | - | TRBV5-1 | TGCGCCAGCAGCTTGAGTATGACATCTGAGCAGTACTTC | CASSLSMTSEQYF
TRBJ2-2 | - | 18 | - | TRBV10-2 | TGCGCCAGCAGTGACAACTCTGCCCGGAGGCCCTCAACCGGGGAGCTGTTTTTT | CASSDNSARRPSTGELFF
TRBJ2-7 | - | 15 | - | TRBV7-2 | TGTGCCAGCAGCCCGAACGGGGGGCTTGCCTACGAGCAGTACTTC | CASSPNGGLAYEQYF
TRBJ2-3 | - | 14 | - | TRBV27 | TGTGCCAGCAGCCGTCCGGGACTCCCAGATACGCAGTATTTT | CASSRPGLPDTQYF
TRBJ2-7 | - | 15 | TRBD2 | TRBV27 | TGTGCCAGCAGGGACAGACTAGCGGGAGCCTACGAGCAGTACTTC | CASRDRLAGAYEQYF
TRBJ2-7 | once | 20 | - | TRBV5-1 | TGCGCCAGCAGCTTGGCTACCCTAGCTGGACCTTCAAGCGGCTCCTACGAGCAGTACTTC | CASSLATLAGPSSGSYEQYF